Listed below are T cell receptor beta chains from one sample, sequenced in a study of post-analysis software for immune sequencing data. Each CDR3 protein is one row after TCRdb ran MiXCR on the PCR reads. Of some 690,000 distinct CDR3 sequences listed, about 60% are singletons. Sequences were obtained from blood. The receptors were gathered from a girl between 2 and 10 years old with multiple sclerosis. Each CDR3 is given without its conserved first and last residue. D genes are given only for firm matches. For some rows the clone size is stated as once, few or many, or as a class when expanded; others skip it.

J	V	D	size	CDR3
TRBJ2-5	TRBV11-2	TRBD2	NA	ASFGGTGEQY
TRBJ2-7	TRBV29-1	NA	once	SVDKRGNEQY
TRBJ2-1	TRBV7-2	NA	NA	ASSLQFHEQF
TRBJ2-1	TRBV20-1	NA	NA	SALQGIRNEQF
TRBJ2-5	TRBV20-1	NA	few	SARRYGNQETQY
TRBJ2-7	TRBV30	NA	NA	AWSTRGFYYEQY
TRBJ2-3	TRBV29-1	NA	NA	SVFASLQGSTDTQY
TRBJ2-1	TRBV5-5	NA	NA	ASSRGSAFSSYNEQF
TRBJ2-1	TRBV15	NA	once	ATSSPRIYNEQF
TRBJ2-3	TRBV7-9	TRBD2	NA	ASSSLAGDETDTQY
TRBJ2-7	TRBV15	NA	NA	ATRAGPYEQY
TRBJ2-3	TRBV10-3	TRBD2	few	AISGGLAGTDTQY
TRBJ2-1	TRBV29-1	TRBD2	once	SVGGYAGGSYNEQF
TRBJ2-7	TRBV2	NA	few	ASSASPRTASYEQY
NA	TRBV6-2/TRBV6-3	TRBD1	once	ASSYPFGTGVEETQY
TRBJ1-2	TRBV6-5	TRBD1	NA	ASSRSTGAVYGYT
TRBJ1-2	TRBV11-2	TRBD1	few	ASSSGTGYNYGYT
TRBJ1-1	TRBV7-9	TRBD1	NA	ASSISWTGDMNTEAF
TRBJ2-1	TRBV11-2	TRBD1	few	ASSLDLGQWGAGTGLNEQF
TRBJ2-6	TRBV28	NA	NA	ASSSWEAHGANVLT
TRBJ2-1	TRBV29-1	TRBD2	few	SARPSGGAGEQF
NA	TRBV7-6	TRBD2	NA	ASSLRTSGKTQY
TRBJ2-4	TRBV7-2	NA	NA	ASSLEFDLGEDIQY
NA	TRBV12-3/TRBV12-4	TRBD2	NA	ASSLGLAGGPQETQY